Shown below are 12 T cell receptor beta chains from a single sample sequenced in a study of blood T cell repertoires in COVID-19. The assay was immunoSEQ multiplex PCR, and TCRdb's table has in-frame clones only and misses some. In the table there are around 260,000 clones, around 88% of which are singletons. Sequencing was carried out using peripheral blood. Receptors were obtained from a young man with acute or convalescent COVID-19.

The chain combines TRBV19 with TRBJ2-7, with TRBD1 matching 7 bases. Germline loops: CDR1 LNHDA, CDR2 SQIVND (reference sequence). The J segment lost 5 bases and the V segment lost 9 bases, leaving 19 bases of the junction unmatched. The CDR3 runs 16 residues. In DNA form, the CDR3 reads TGTGCCAGGCTCGGTTGGCGAGACAGGGTAGCCCACGAGCAGTACTTC. Residues: CARLGWRDRVAHEQYF.

The gene calls are TRBV30 and TRBJ1-1, with D hard to call. The CDR3 runs to 13 residues. Trimming took off 2 bases at V and 1 base at J, with 8 bases between the two ends. In germline, CDR1 is GTSNPN, CDR2 SVGIG (reference sequence). This chain's CDR3 is CAWSLSPNTEAFF. CDR3 DNA sequence: TGTGCCTGGAGTTTGAGCCCGAACACTGAAGCTTTCTTT. Complete variable domain (other parts from reference TRBV30 and TRBJ1-1): SQTIHQWPATLVQPVGSPLSLECTVEGTSNPNLYWYRQAAGRGLQLLFYSVGIGQISSEVPQNLSASRPQDRQFILSSKKLLLSDSGFYLCAWSLSPNTEAFFGQGTRLTVV.

This chain uses TRBV6-6 with TRBJ2-1; 14 bases map to TRBD2. CDR1 is MNHNY, CDR2 SVGAGI, per germline (reference sequence). Trimming cost V 6 bases and J 7 bases; bases outside gene matches: 8. CDR3 length equals 16 residues. This CDR3 is CASRGGLAGDLNEQFF. CDR3 DNA sequence: TGTGCCAGCAGAGGGGGACTAGCGGGGGACCTAAATGAGCAGTTCTTC.

This rearrangement joins TRBV11-2 to TRBJ1-1; 8 bases match TRBD1. The ends lost 5 bases at V and 4 bases at J; junction bases unmatched: 9. Germline V CDR1 and CDR2: SGHAT, FQNNGV. The CDR3 is 15 residues long. The CDR3 reads CASSAHQGAGTEAFF. The CDR3 DNA is TGTGCCAGCAGCGCCCACCAGGGGGCTGGCACTGAAGCTTTCTTT.

The chain combines TRBV9 with TRBJ2-1; TRBD1 might be the D (5 bases). Germline assignment: CDR1 SGDLS and CDR2 YYNGEE. V lost 4 bases and J lost 1, with 12 bases in between. CDR3 length: 15 residues. The CDR3 spells CASSLLDSSYNEQFF. CDR3 bases: TGTGCCAGCAGCCTCCTAGACAGTTCCTACAATGAGCAGTTCTTC.

V and J are TRBV18 and TRBJ1-1; no clear D. Deletions cut 3 bases from V and 7 bases from J, with 12 bases between. The CDR3 consists of 13 residues. Germline V gene lookup returns CDR1 KGHSH and CDR2 LQKENI. This CDR3 is CASSPDSVLEAFF. The CDR3 region has the DNA TGTGCCAGCTCACCGGACTCGGTGCTTGAAGCTTTCTTT.

In regard to this clone: This specimen includes other DNA sequences encoding the same CDR3. V and J are TRBV20-1 and TRBJ1-2; D unresolved. V was cut by 0 bases and J by 4 bases, with 3 bases left in between. CDR3 length: 11 amino acids. The V gene's germline CDR1 is DFQATT and CDR2 SNEGSKA (reference sequence). DNA of the CDR3: TGCAGTGCTAGAGATAGCTATGGCTACACCTTC. Amino acids: CSARDSYGYTF.

The V call is TRBV24-1, the J call TRBJ2-1; 9 nucleotides line up with TRBD2. The V segment lost 5 bases and the J segment 2 bases; nucleotides outside the gene matches: 9. The CDR3 totals 17 residues. Germline V gives CDR1 KGHDR, CDR2 SFDVKD. CDR3 loop: CATSGHSGSGAYNEQFF. The CDR3 region has the DNA TGTGCCACCAGTGGCCATAGCGGGAGTGGGGCCTACAATGAGCAGTTCTTC.

The genes are TRBV6-5 and TRBJ1-5; maybe TRBD1 (6 bases). With 0 bases removed from V and 4 bases from J, the gap between germline ends came to 10 bases. Germline CDR1 and CDR2: MNHEY and SVGAGI. This CDR3 has 15 residues. Here the CDR3 reads CASSYSDSPNQPQHF. In DNA form, the CDR3 reads TGTGCCAGCAGTTACTCGGACAGCCCTAATCAGCCCCAGCATTTT.

This clone was seen once. The sample holds other DNA sequences that translate to the same CDR3. The rearrangement links TRBV29-1 to TRBJ2-1; TRBD2 matches 8 bases. The CDR3 sequence is 14 residues long. J gave up 0 bases and V 4 bases, and 2 bases lay outside the gene matches. The germline V gene has CDR1 SQVTM and CDR2 ANQGSEA. The CDR3 DNA follows: TGCAGCGTTGCGGGGGGGAGCTCCTACAATGAGCAGTTCTTC. Translation: CSVAGGSSYNEQFF.

This chain links TRBV28 with TRBJ1-1; 7 bases align to TRBD1. The CDR3 totals 13 residues. Germline V CDR1 and CDR2: MDHEN, SYDVKM. Trimming took 5 bases from V and 8 from J; bases not matched to a gene: 8. CDR3 nucleotides: TGTGCCAGCAGTCCGGGGACAGTTCGCGAAGCTTTCTTT. Protein product: CASSPGTVREAFF.

The chain employs TRBV19 and TRBJ1-5; TRBD1 matches 11 bases. Trimming removed 9 bases from V and 1 base from J; junction bases left unmatched: 5. Germline V gene lookup returns CDR1 LNHDA and CDR2 SQIVND (reference sequence). This CDR3 is 15 amino acids long. The CDR3 DNA sequence: TGTGCCAGCAGATGGACAGGGGGCAGCAATCAGCCCCAGCATTTT. It specifies CASRWTGGSNQPQHF. Full variable domain (rest looked up from reference TRBV19 and TRBJ1-5): DGGITQSPKYLFRKEGQNVTLSCEQNLNHDAMYWYRQDPGQGLRLIYYSQIVNDFQKGDIAEGYSVSREKKESFPLTVTSAQKNPTAFYLCASRWTGGSNQPQHFGDGTRLSIL.